This record covers a single TCR beta chain. The CDR3 loop spans 14 amino acids. Germline V gives CDR1 LGHDT, CDR2 YNNKEL (reference sequence). Trimming removed 4 bases from V and 5 bases from J, with 14 bases in between. The sample belongs to a study of T cells in Graves' hyperthyroidism and ophthalmopathy. TCR beta CDR3 sequences were amplified from RNA transcripts. TCR CDR3 underwent first-round RT-PCR with the HTBI primer set. TCRdb recomputed calls from the multiplex PCR reads with MiXCR, one row per CDR3 protein. The profile covers about half a million distinct CDR3 sequences, with roughly a quarter appearing a single time and over 9% taken by the ten largest.

The TCR was taken from a woman in her 30s with Graves' ophthalmopathy. Sequencing was done on a sample of blood. This sequence joins TRBV3-1 and TRBJ1-1; perhaps TRBD1 as D (5 bases). The CDR3 DNA follows: TGTGCCAGCAGCCCCGGTGCGGGACGTACTGAAGCTTTCTTT. It is translated as CASSPGAGRTEAFF.